The source of this TCR beta chain is a study of CD8+CD57+ T cells in acquired aplastic anemia. Study summary: Recorded DNA amounts for sorted CD4+ and CD8+ cells had an average of about 3.5 ug. Researchers reported that healthy donors averaged about 10 million reads for CD4+ cells.

As concerns this clonotype: Its target is not known.

General study findings and limits: Patient and control CD8+ Simpson's diversity was not significantly different. Researchers report that some 31 CD8+ CDR3 sequences appeared in both patients and controls.

CDR3 and TCR beta VDJ profiling relied on genomic DNA as the template. TCRdb ran MiXCR on the reads and lists one entry per CDR3 protein. Here the sample spans some 150,000 distinct CDR3 sequences, around 41% being singletons. From germline, CDR1 is DFQATT and CDR2 SNEGSKA (reference sequence). Trimming cost V 6 bases and J 8 bases; bases outside gene matches: 13. There are 14 residues in the CDR3. Specimen: sorted CD4+, CD8+, or CD8+CD57+ T cells (not recorded which) from PBMCs. This sequence originates from a human donor in good health, serving as a control. The chain combines TRBV20-1 with TRBJ2-1; 7 bases are a match to TRBD2. CDR3 coding DNA: TGCAGTGCAGCCGGGACTAACGCCCGGGATGAGCAGTTCTTC. It translates to CSAAGTNARDEQFF.